The sample holds many counts of the clone carrying this T cell receptor (beta chain). Researchers took RNA transcripts and amplified the TCR beta CDR3 regions from them. An initial round of RT-PCR targeting the TCR CDR3 relied on the HTBI primer set. Each CDR3 protein is one row after TCRdb ran MiXCR on the multiplex PCR reads. This table has more than 500,000 distinct CDR3 sequences, roughly 15% appearing once. These data belong to a study of T cells in Graves' hyperthyroidism and ophthalmopathy. The source of this sequence is a middle-aged woman with Graves' ophthalmopathy. The sequenced sample was blood.

Written as DNA, the CDR3 is TGTGCCACGCGAATTCACCCGGACAGGGTTGGGTCTAACTATGGCTACACCTTC. Amino acids: CATRIHPDRVGSNYGYTF. The J gene is TRBJ1-2, the V gene TRBV28, with TRBD1 matching over 8 bases. The ends lost 10 bases at V and 0 bases at J; junction bases unmatched: 19. Germline CDR1 and CDR2: MDHEN and SYDVKM. The CDR3 contains 18 residues.